A selection of T cell receptor beta chains follows, all from one sample in a study of graft-versus-host responses after intestinal transplantation. Clones were sequenced by immunoSEQ multiplex PCR, and TCRdb holds only the in-frame ones, with some missing. The top ten hold approximately 1.4% of the sample, which has 99,000 or so clones, more than 75% seen once. The specimen was PBMCs, collected 255 days after intestinal transplant. Every receptor here comes from a human patient who received an intestinal transplant, so some T cells may come from the graft donor. CDR3s include the opening cysteine and the closing phenylalanine or tryptophan. D genes are given only for firm matches. Clone size is given for some rows only: seen once, a few or many times, or a class if the clone is expanded.

NA,NA,TRBV11-2,TRBJ1-1,CASSPRRGGENTEAFF,TGTGCCAGCAGCCCTCGAAGGGGGGGCGAGAACACTGAAGCTTTCTTT
NA,NA,TRBV6-1,TRBJ1-1,CASNHRVETEAFF,TGTGCCAGCAACCATCGGGTGGAGACTGAAGCTTTCTTT
TRBD1,once,TRBV5-1,TRBJ2-6,CASSPGQGARGANVLTF,TGCGCCAGCAGCCCGGGACAGGGGGCCAGGGGGGCCAACGTCCTGACTTTC
TRBD2,NA,TRBV5-5,TRBJ2-3,CASSLGAGEADTQYF,TGTGCCAGCAGCTTGGGAGCGGGGGAAGCGGATACGCAGTATTTT
TRBD2,NA,TRBV6-1,TRBJ2-3,CASMRAGVSTDTQYF,TGTGCCAGCATGCGGGCGGGGGTAAGCACAGATACGCAGTATTTT
NA,NA,TRBV4-1,TRBJ2-2,CASSPKQQGGGLFF,TGCGCCAGCAGCCCCAAACAACAGGGCGGGGGGCTGTTTTTT
TRBD1,NA,TRBV6-6,TRBJ2-7,CATYGTGTGSYEQYF,TGTGCCACCTATGGGACCGGGACAGGTTCCTACGAGCAGTACTTC
NA,NA,TRBV6-1,TRBJ1-2,CASKTPGDGYTF,TGTGCCAGCAAAACTCCGGGCGATGGCTACACCTTC
NA,NA,TRBV6-5,TRBJ1-1,CASSYTRGLNTEAFF,TGTGCCAGCAGTTACACTAGGGGGTTGAACACTGAAGCTTTCTTT
TRBD2,once,TRBV28,TRBJ2-7,CASSLGVAGLYEQYF,TGTGCCAGCAGTTTAGGAGTAGCGGGCCTCTACGAGCAGTACTTC
NA,NA,TRBV6-1,TRBJ1-6,CASSPTGLGTSPLHF,TGTGCCAGCAGCCCCACCGGACTGGGGACTTCACCCCTCCACTTT
TRBD1,NA,TRBV15,TRBJ2-3,CATSRGGTGTGTDTQYF,TGTGCCACCAGCAGAGGGGGGACAGGGACGGGCACAGATACGCAGTATTTT
NA,NA,TRBV6-5,TRBJ1-2,CASSRGGDGIYGYTF,TGTGCCAGCAGTCGTGGGGGAGACGGAATCTATGGCTACACCTTC
NA,NA,TRBV29-1,TRBJ2-7,CSVESSGESDEQYF,TGCAGCGTTGAATCGTCAGGGGAGTCGGACGAGCAGTACTTC
NA,few,TRBV6-1,TRBJ2-7,CASSELELSEQYF,TGTGCCAGCAGTGAATTGGAGTTGAGCGAGCAGTACTTC
TRBD1,NA,TRBV5-4,TRBJ2-5,CASGHGGTGGETQYF,TGTGCCAGCGGCCACGGGGGAACAGGGGGCGAGACCCAGTACTTC
TRBD2,NA,TRBV7-8,TRBJ2-1,CASSLAGGLEQFF,TGTGCCAGCAGCTTAGCGGGAGGGCTTGAGCAGTTCTTC
NA,few,TRBV28,TRBJ1-1,CASEKQPNTEAFF,TGTGCCAGCGAAAAGCAGCCGAACACTGAAGCTTTCTTT
NA,NA,TRBV7-6,TRBJ2-3,CASSLQGNTDTQYF,TGTGCCAGCAGCTTGCAGGGTAACACAGATACGCAGTATTTT
TRBD1,NA,TRBV29-1,TRBJ1-2,CSVGTGGYGYTF,TGCAGCGTCGGGACAGGGGGATATGGCTACACCTTC
NA,once,TRBV2,TRBJ1-2,CASSIGQPYGYTF,TGTGCCAGCAGTATCGGACAGCCCTATGGCTACACCTTC
NA,NA,TRBV28,TRBJ2-7,CASSFPGGRSYEQYF,TGTGCCAGCAGTTTCCCTGGTGGAAGATCCTACGAGCAGTACTTC
TRBD2,NA,TRBV7-2,TRBJ2-2,CASSLAGTSLSGELFF,TGTGCCAGCAGCTTAGCCGGGACTAGCTTATCCGGGGAGCTGTTTTTT
TRBD1,NA,TRBV19,TRBJ1-2,CASSYDRAANYGYTF,TGTGCCAGTTCCTATGACAGGGCGGCTAACTATGGCTACACCTTC
NA,NA,TRBV10-2,TRBJ2-1,CASSEGTSYNEQFF,TGCGCCAGCAGTGAGGGGACGTCCTACAATGAGCAGTTCTTC
NA,NA,TRBV29-1,TRBJ1-5,CSVEDPGQPQHF,TGCAGCGTTGAAGATCCAGGTCAGCCCCAGCATTTT
NA,NA,TRBV9,TRBJ1-1,CASSVGDGNTEAFF,TGTGCCAGCAGCGTAGGGGATGGGAACACTGAAGCTTTCTTT
NA,NA,TRBV27,TRBJ2-1,CASSFTGGYYNEQFF,TGTGCCAGCAGTTTCACAGGCGGTTATTACAATGAGCAGTTCTTC
NA,NA,TRBV4-2,TRBJ2-7,CASSQGGPSYEQYF,TGTGCCAGCAGCCAAGGTGGCCCATCCTACGAGCAGTACTTC
TRBD1,NA,TRBV2,TRBJ1-1,CASRDPGQANTEAFF,TGTGCCAGCAGAGACCCGGGACAGGCGAACACTGAAGCTTTCTTT
TRBD1,NA,TRBV19,TRBJ1-1,CASKDRETEAFF,TGTGCCAGTAAGGACAGGGAGACTGAAGCTTTCTTT
NA,NA,TRBV27,TRBJ2-7,CASSLSGHPQPSYEQYF,TGTGCCAGCAGTCTCTCGGGACACCCCCAGCCCTCTTACGAGCAGTACTTC
NA,NA,TRBV28,TRBJ2-1,CASSPLREYNEQFF,TGTGCCAGCAGTCCCCTTCGGGAATACAATGAGCAGTTCTTC
NA,NA,TRBV5-1,TRBJ2-1,CASSLYGDEGSYNEQFF,TGCGCCAGCAGCTTGTACGGTGATGAGGGCTCCTACAATGAGCAGTTCTTC
TRBD2,NA,TRBV5-1,TRBJ2-5,CASSPTGTSQETQYF,TGCGCCAGCAGCCCTACCGGGACTAGCCAAGAGACCCAGTACTTC
TRBD1,NA,TRBV28,TRBJ1-5,CASSRSDRATDSNQPQHF,TGTGCCAGCAGTCGATCAGACAGGGCCACGGATAGCAATCAGCCCCAGCATTTT
TRBD1,NA,TRBV9,TRBJ1-2,CASSARGGNYGYTF,TGTGCCAGCAGCGCCAGGGGGGGTAACTATGGCTACACCTTC
NA,NA,TRBV4-1,TRBJ1-6,CASSQVITGSNSPLHF,TGCGCCAGCAGCCAAGTAATCACAGGGTCAAATTCACCCCTCCACTTT
TRBD2,NA,TRBV28,TRBJ2-1,CASSPLGGSPLYNEQFF,TGTGCCAGCAGTCCCCTTGGCGGGAGTCCTCTGTACAATGAGCAGTTCTTC
TRBD2,once,TRBV6-5,TRBJ2-7,CASRLLAGVLYEQYF,TGTGCCAGCAGACTACTAGCGGGAGTCCTCTACGAGCAGTACTTC
NA,NA,TRBV27,TRBJ2-7,CASSLSFSYEQYF,TGTGCCAGCAGTTTAAGCTTTTCCTACGAGCAGTACTTC
NA,NA,TRBV7-8,TRBJ1-2,CASSPTGPGRGYTF,TGTGCCAGCAGCCCGACGGGGCCGGGAAGGGGCTACACCTTC
NA,NA,TRBV5-1,TRBJ2-1,CASSLGGPRGEQFF,TGCGCCAGCAGCTTAGGAGGCCCCCGTGGTGAGCAGTTCTTC
NA,NA,TRBV10-1,TRBJ1-4,CARKGQGSTTNEKLFF,TGCGCCAGGAAGGGGCAGGGTTCAACCACTAATGAAAAACTGTTTTTT
NA,NA,TRBV28,TRBJ2-7,CASSLPYSDEQYF,TGTGCCAGCAGTTTACCCTACAGCGACGAGCAGTACTTC
NA,NA,TRBV7-8,TRBJ2-2,CAYVSGAVYTGELFF,TGTGCCTACGTCTCGGGGGCCGTTTACACCGGGGAGCTGTTTTTT
TRBD1,once,TRBV29-1,TRBJ1-1,CSVLGTVNTEAFF,TGCAGCGTTCTTGGGACAGTGAACACTGAAGCTTTCTTT
NA,NA,TRBV15,TRBJ2-1,CATSSGGFYNEQFF,TGTGCCACCAGCAGTGGGGGGTTTTACAATGAGCAGTTCTTC
NA,NA,TRBV10-3,TRBJ1-5,CAISDQNNQPQHF,TGTGCCATCAGTGATCAGAACAATCAGCCCCAGCATTTT
NA,NA,TRBV5-4,TRBJ1-1,CASSLLQRNTEAFF,TGTGCCAGCAGCTTGTTACAGCGGAACACTGAAGCTTTCTTT